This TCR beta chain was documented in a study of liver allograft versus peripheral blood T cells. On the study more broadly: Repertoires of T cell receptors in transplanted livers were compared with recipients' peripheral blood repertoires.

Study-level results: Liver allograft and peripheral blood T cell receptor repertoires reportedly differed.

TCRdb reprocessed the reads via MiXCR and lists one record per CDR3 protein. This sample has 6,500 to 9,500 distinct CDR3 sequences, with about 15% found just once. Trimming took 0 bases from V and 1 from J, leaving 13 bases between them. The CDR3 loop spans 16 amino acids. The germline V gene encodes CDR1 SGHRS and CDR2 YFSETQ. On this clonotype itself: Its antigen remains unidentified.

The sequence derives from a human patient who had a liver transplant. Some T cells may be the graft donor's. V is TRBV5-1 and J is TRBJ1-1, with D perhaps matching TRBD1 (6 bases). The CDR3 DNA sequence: TGCGCCAGCAGCTTGGTCTCAGGGGTTGGGAACACTGAAGCTTTCTTT. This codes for CASSLVSGVGNTEAFF.